The 15 T cell receptor beta chains below were found in one sample sequenced in a study of CD8 T cells in Susac syndrome. Random hexamers were used to reverse transcribe an amount of roughly 0.45 to 1 ug RNA. TCRdb processed the immunoSEQ multiplex PCR reads anew with MiXCR; each CDR3 protein has one entry. The sample includes some 160,000 distinct CDR3 sequences, 90% to 95% seen only once; the top ten take about 0.15%. Sequencing input: CD8+ T cells from PBMCs. All receptors derive from a human donor with multiple sclerosis.

V usage is TRBV12-3 or TRBV12-4 and J usage is TRBJ2-2, with TRBD1 as a possible D gene (6 bases). The CDR3 totals 17 residues. The V gene lost 0 bases and the J gene lost 4 bases, with 15 bases spanning the gap. DNA for the CDR3: TGTGCCAGCAGTTTAGCCCCCCGGGACATTCTCACCGGGGAGCTGTTTTTT. This encodes CASSLAPRDILTGELFF.

The table lists this clonotype with a count of one. Sequence at one end of the junction differs from germline and may be a read error. V and J are TRBV30 and TRBJ2-2; possible D gene TRBD2, 5 bases. CDR1 and CDR2 (germline): GTSNPN, SVGIG (reference sequence). The CDR3 length is 12 residues. In DNA, the CDR3 is TGTGCCTGGGACGGGAACCCCGGGGAGCTGTTTTTT. It encodes CAWDGNPGELFF.

The J gene is TRBJ2-1, the V gene TRBV7-9; no clear D. CDR1 is SEHNR, CDR2 FQNEAQ, per germline (reference sequence). Trimming left V 5 bases short and J 9 bases short, with 14 bases between. The CDR3 totals 13 residues. The CDR3: CASSGPRAIEQFF. The CDR3 DNA reads TGTGCCAGCAGCGGGCCCCGCGCGATTGAGCAGTTCTTC.

V is TRBV30 and J is TRBJ2-1; TRBD2 matches at 15 bases. After removal of 3 bases from V and 2 bases from J, the junction contained 11 bases not matched to a gene. The CDR3 sequence is 19 residues long. The germline gives CDR1 GTSNPN, CDR2 SVGIG (reference sequence). In DNA, the CDR3 is TGTGCCTGGAGCCGACCCGGACTAGCGGGAGGGTCCCCCTACAATGAGCAGTTCTTC. This encodes CAWSRPGLAGGSPYNEQFF.

V gene TRBV7-3 combines with J gene TRBJ2-5; 9 positions match TRBD2. Germline CDR1 is SGHTA and CDR2 is FQGTGA. CDR3 size: 15 residues. V lost 1 base and J lost 4; bases outside the gene matches: 4. CDR3 coding DNA: TGTGCCAGCAGCTTAATGGCGGGAGGGCCAGAGACCCAGTACTTC. Translating gives CASSLMAGGPETQYF. Filled out from reference TRBV7-3 and TRBJ2-5, the complete variable domain reads GAGVSQTPSNKVTEKGKYVELRCDPISGHTALYWYRQSLGQGPEFLIYFQGTGAADDSGLPNDRFFAVRPEGSVSTLKIQRTERGDSAVYLCASSLMAGGPETQYFGPGTRLLVL.

The V and J genes are TRBV7-8 and TRBJ2-5; the D is unclear. The germline V gene encodes CDR1 SGHVS and CDR2 FQNEAQ. Trimming removed 1 base from V and 1 base from J, with 16 bases in between. CDR3 length equals 17 residues. This CDR3 is CASSLVEFRTFQETQYF. CDR3 bases: TGTGCCAGCAGCTTAGTTGAGTTCCGAACCTTCCAAGAGACCCAGTACTTC.

The genes are TRBV6-5 and TRBJ2-1; D is ambiguous. The CDR3 sequence is 12 residues long. Deletions cut 2 bases from V and 6 bases from J, with 5 bases between. Germline V gene lookup returns CDR1 MNHEY and CDR2 SVGAGI. The CDR3 region is CASSYEGNEQFF. The CDR3 DNA sequence: TGTGCCAGCAGTTACGAAGGCAATGAGCAGTTCTTC.

The chain uses TRBV19 and TRBJ2-1; TRBD1 might be the D (6 bases). Germline V gene data show CDR1 as LNHDA and CDR2 as SQIVND (reference sequence). V lost 3 bases, J lost 10 bases, and 13 bases lay in between. The CDR3 has 13 amino acids. CDR3 region: CASSMGAGLEQFF. DNA for the CDR3: TGTGCCAGTAGTATGGGGGCAGGGCTGGAGCAGTTCTTC.

This clonotype was picked up one time. The genes are TRBV29-1 and TRBJ2-1, with D unclear. CDR3 length equals 12 residues. The germline V and J ends were trimmed by 4 bases and 2 bases, with 6 bases remaining between them. Germline loops: CDR1 SQVTM, CDR2 ANQGSEA. For the CDR3, the DNA is TGCAGCGTTGTTGGCCCCTACAATGAGCAGTTCTTC. Protein: CSVVGPYNEQFF.

This clonotype was seen only once. V is TRBV20-1 and J is TRBJ2-7; 9 nucleotides line up with TRBD2. The CDR3 consists of 15 residues. Germline CDR1 DFQATT, CDR2 SNEGSKA (reference sequence). V was pared by 3 bases and J by 2 bases, with 8 bases of the junction left unmatched. In DNA, the CDR3 is TGCAGTGCTAGTGCCAGGGCGGGAGGGCCCTACGAGCAGTACTTC. Translation: CSASARAGGPYEQYF.

V usage is TRBV28 and J usage is TRBJ2-7; D is unclear. V lost 1 base to trimming and J lost 1 base, with 17 bases between them. Germline assignment: CDR1 MDHEN and CDR2 SYDVKM. There are 17 residues in the CDR3. The CDR3, as DNA: TGTGCCAGCAGTTTATCCTGGCGAATCACAGATTCCTACGAGCAGTACTTC. Translating gives CASSLSWRITDSYEQYF.

This clonotype showed up just once. The J gene is TRBJ2-2, the V gene TRBV27, with D unclear. The CDR3 totals 14 residues. The V gene's germline CDR1 is MNHEY and CDR2 SMNVEV (reference sequence). V was shortened by 7 bases and J by 6 bases, with 15 bases between the two germline ends. Here the CDR3 reads CASTGWSQAGELFF. Written as DNA, the CDR3 is TGTGCCAGCACGGGTTGGTCTCAAGCCGGGGAGCTGTTTTTT.

J is TRBJ1-2 and V is TRBV29-1, with 12 bases that match TRBD1. The CDR3 runs to 17 residues. Per germline, CDR1 SQVTM and CDR2 ANQGSEA. The trim removed 4 bases at V and 2 bases at J, leaving 11 bases unmatched. The CDR3 region has the DNA TGCAGCGTTGCGGGACAGGGGGCGCGGAGTGAGAACTATGGCTACACCTTC. Its translation: CSVAGQGARSENYGYTF.

This chain uses TRBV11-1 with TRBJ2-1; tentatively, D is TRBD1 or TRBD2 (5 bases each). This CDR3 spans 17 amino acids. With 5 bases removed from V and 8 bases from J, the gap between germline ends came to 25 bases. Germline V gives CDR1 SGHAT, CDR2 FQDESV (reference sequence). The CDR3 here is CASSPPSRAGRLDEQFF. Here the CDR3 DNA reads TGTGCCAGCAGCCCTCCGAGTAGGGCAGGGAGACTGGATGAGCAGTTCTTC.

V is TRBV27 and J is TRBJ2-7, with TRBD2 identical over 10 bases. The CDR3 consists of 15 residues. The V segment lost 4 bases and the J segment 6 bases; nucleotides outside the gene matches: 9. Germline CDR1 MNHEY, CDR2 SMNVEV (reference sequence). CDR3 amino acids: CASSYGLAGVLEQYF. The CDR3 DNA is TGTGCCAGCAGTTACGGCCTAGCGGGAGTACTCGAGCAGTACTTC.